Detailed here is one TCR beta chain. Its antigen is not identified. The sample belongs to a study of cytomegalovirus exposure and HLA in healthy donors. Broader study findings: One cluster of highly shared sequence variants probably arose as a sequencing artifact. Presence/absence analyses treated sequencing depth as roughly uniform across donors. A later analysis reported that several of the most significant clusters appeared to be linked to common viral pathogens, among them Epstein-Barr virus.

With 60 Vbeta and 13 Jbeta primers, the PCR was carried out. Authors' methods: Later reanalysis found about 80 million unique TCR beta chains, 9 million to 12 million of them shared. The data were produced by immunoSEQ multiplex PCR, yet TCRdb's version contains in-frame clones alone and is incomplete. D and trimming were read from the DNA, whereas the V and J calls and clone size are those reported in that table. This sample yields 60,000 to 70,000 clones, of which 65% to 85% are seen a single time; around 2.9% belongs to the top ten. This CDR3 region has 15 residues. V was shortened by 6 bases and J by 9 bases, with 18 bases between the two germline ends. CDR1 is MNHEY and CDR2 is SVGAGI in the germline V gene.

Sequenced: PBMCs. The TCR sequence derives from a woman younger than 45 in good health and CMV-seronegative. The chain links TRBV6-5 to TRBJ1-6; a weak D match, TRBD1 (6 bases). The CDR3 DNA reads TGTGCCAGCAGGAAAATAGGGGGAAGGGGTTCACCCCTCCACTTT. It codes for CASRKIGGRGSPLHF.